The 18 T cell receptor beta chains presented below share a single source sample, sequenced in a study of circulating and synovial CD4+ cells in juvenile arthritis. Assay: immunoSEQ multiplex PCR; the TCRdb copy retains only in-frame clones and omits some. Of some 35,000 clones listed, just under 95% are singletons. The sample was CD4+ T cells from blood. The origin of the receptors is a human donor with juvenile idiopathic arthritis.

V gene TRBV30 combines with J gene TRBJ2-7; 7 nucleotides agree with TRBD1. V was pared by 4 bases and J by 2 bases, with 5 bases of the junction left unmatched. The CDR3 has 13 amino acids. Germline V lookup: CDR1 GTSNPN, CDR2 SVGIG (reference sequence). The CDR3 DNA reads TGTGCCTGGAACAGGGGCAGCACCTACGAGCAGTACTTC. This translates into CAWNRGSTYEQYF.

This clone has only one observation. The gene calls are TRBV6-5 and TRBJ2-7; a weak D match, TRBD2 (6 bases). V was clipped by 0 bases and J by 3 bases, with 15 bases between them. Germline V lookup: CDR1 MNHEY, CDR2 SVGAGI. The CDR3 loop spans 16 amino acids. The CDR3 protein is CASSYSRGPTLYEQYF. Written as DNA, the CDR3 is TGTGCCAGCAGTTACTCGCGGGGCCCTACCCTCTACGAGCAGTACTTC.

This clone has only one observation. The chain has TRBV2 and TRBJ2-5; weak D call: TRBD1 (6 bases). This CDR3 is 14 amino acids long. CDR1 and CDR2 (germline): SNHLY, FYNNEI. Trimming took 8 bases from V and 3 from J, leaving 16 bases between them. The CDR3, as DNA: TGTGCCAGCGCCCAGCTCAGGGGTGAAGAGACCCAGTACTTC. Translated: CASAQLRGEETQYF.

This chain uses TRBV7-9 with TRBJ1-4; possible D gene TRBD1, 6 bases. The ends were cut back, 3 bases at V and 0 bases at J, with 14 bases in the middle. The CDR3 length is 17 residues. Germline-derived CDR1 and CDR2 are SEHNR and FQNEAQ (reference sequence). CDR3 protein: CASSFYRALATNEKLFF. CDR3 DNA: TGTGCCAGCAGCTTTTACAGGGCCCTTGCAACTAATGAAAAACTGTTTTTT.

This chain connects TRBV6-1 to TRBJ1-5; TRBD1 matches 8 bases. Trimming took 3 bases from V and 4 from J; bases not matched to a gene: 8. CDR1 is MNHNS, CDR2 SASEGT, per germline. The CDR3 is made up of 16 amino acids. The CDR3 loop is CASSDGTGPQNQPQHF. The CDR3 DNA is TGTGCCAGCAGTGACGGGACAGGCCCCCAAAATCAGCCCCAGCATTTT.

The chain carries TRBV5-5 and TRBJ2-7, with D possibly being TRBD2 (6 bases). Trimming cost V 0 bases and J 13 bases, with 11 bases left between them. The CDR3 is 11 residues long. The germline gives CDR1 SGHKS, CDR2 YYEKEE (reference sequence). CDR3 nucleotide sequence: TGTGCCAGCAGCTTGGAGAGCGGGCTTTACTTC. It is translated as CASSLESGLYF.

Concerning this clone itself: Other DNA sequences in this specimen translate into the identical CDR3. The chain couples TRBV4-2 to TRBJ1-6, with D possibly being TRBD1 (5 bases). In germline, CDR1 is LGHNA, CDR2 YNFKEQ. The length of the CDR3 is 16 residues. Trimming left V 0 bases short and J 4 bases short, with 10 bases between. The CDR3 nucleotides are TGTGCCAGCAGCCAAGAAGTGGCAGGGTATAATTCACCCCTCCACTTT. This sequence encodes CASSQEVAGYNSPLHF.

This chain links TRBV7-9 with TRBJ1-2; a possible D gene is TRBD1 (5 bases). CDR1 is SEHNR and CDR2 is FQNEAQ in the germline V gene (reference sequence). V dropped 5 bases and J dropped 6 bases, with 13 bases sitting between them. There are 13 residues in the CDR3. The CDR3 coding sequence is TGTGCCAGCAGCCCCCTCGCAGGGAATGGCTACACCTTC. Amino acid sequence: CASSPLAGNGYTF.

CDR3 bases: TGCGCCAGCAGCCAAGAAGGAGGTTCCAGCAATCAGCCCCAGCATTTT. It yields the protein CASSQEGGSSNQPQHF. This sequence joins TRBV4-1 and TRBJ1-5; D uncertain. The germline CDR1 and CDR2 sequences are MGHRA and YSYEKL. This CDR3 has 16 residues. The V end lost 0 bases, the J end lost 1 base, and 10 bases lay between the germline ends.

V gene TRBV5-6 combines with J gene TRBJ2-5; possibly TRBD2 for D (5 bases). Germline V gene lookup returns CDR1 SGHDT and CDR2 YYEEEE. CDR3 size: 13 residues. V dropped 2 bases and J dropped 4 bases, with 9 bases sitting between them. In DNA, the CDR3 is TGTGCCAGCAGCTTTGACGCGGGAGAGACCCAGTACTTC. It encodes CASSFDAGETQYF.

The J gene is TRBJ2-7, the V gene TRBV5-6, with TRBD2 as a possible D gene (7 bases). The CDR3 has 17 amino acids. The germline V gene has CDR1 SGHDT and CDR2 YYEEEE. Trimming took 3 bases from V and 6 from J, leaving 25 bases between them. The CDR3 DNA sequence: TGTGCCAGCAGCTCCCCTCGGGTGCGGGGGCCACTCACCGAGCAGTACTTC. It translates to CASSSPRVRGPLTEQYF. The full variable domain, rest sourced from reference TRBV5-6 and TRBJ2-7, is DAGVTQSPTHLIKTRGQQVTLRCSPKSGHDTVSWYQQALGQGPQFIFQYYEEEERQRGNFPDRFSGHQFPNYSSELNVNALLLGDSALYLCASSSPRVRGPLTEQYFGPGTRLTVT.

J is TRBJ2-5 and V is TRBV10-1; the match to TRBD2 covers 14 bases. The CDR3 is made up of 18 amino acids. Germline V CDR1 and CDR2: WNHNN, SYGVQD (reference sequence). After removal of 3 bases from V and 5 bases from J, the junction contained 11 bases not matched to a gene. This chain's CDR3 is CASSERTKGLAGVETQYF. DNA for the CDR3: TGCGCCAGCAGTGAAAGGACCAAGGGACTAGCGGGGGTTGAGACCCAGTACTTC.

The chain uses TRBV6-1 and TRBJ2-1; 11 bases are a match to TRBD2. CDR3 length equals 15 residues. Germline CDR1 and CDR2: MNHNS and SASEGT. Unmatched junction bases numbered 3, after V lost 5 bases and J lost 3 bases. The CDR3 region has the DNA TGTGCCAGCAGTAATAGCGGGGGGGGCTACAATGAGCAGTTCTTC. Its protein is CASSNSGGGYNEQFF.

The chain couples TRBV30 to TRBJ1-5; the match to TRBD1 covers 9 bases. The CDR3 consists of 13 residues. With V trimmed by 5 bases and J by 6 bases, 5 bases remained unmatched. Germline-derived CDR1 and CDR2 are GTSNPN and SVGIG (reference sequence). The DNA for the CDR3 is TGTGCCTGGGGACAGGGGATGAGTCAGCCCCAGCATTTT. Encoded protein: CAWGQGMSQPQHF. The full variable domain, with the rest looked up from reference TRBV30 and TRBJ1-5, is SQTIHQWPATLVQPVGSPLSLECTVEGTSNPNLYWYRQAAGRGLQLLFYSVGIGQISSEVPQNLSASRPQDRQFILSSKKLLLSDSGFYLCAWGQGMSQPQHFGDGTRLSIL.

This chain uses TRBV5-1 with TRBJ2-7; 13 positions agree with TRBD2. CDR1 and CDR2 (germline): SGHRS, YFSETQ. This CDR3 spans 16 amino acids. Trimming took 5 bases from V and 6 from J; bases not matched to a gene: 11. CDR3: CASRTAGTSGAGEQYF. The CDR3, as DNA: TGCGCCAGCAGAACCGCCGGGACTAGCGGGGCCGGCGAGCAGTACTTC.

The chain uses TRBV4-3 and TRBJ2-7; the match to TRBD1 covers 9 bases. Germline trimming cut 0 bases from V and 6 bases from J; bases unmatched to any gene: 6. CDR1 is LGHNA, CDR2 YSLEER, per germline. The CDR3 loop spans 15 amino acids. The CDR3 loop reads CASSQDWGQGGEQYF. The CDR3 region has the DNA TGCGCCAGCAGCCAAGATTGGGGACAGGGAGGCGAGCAGTACTTC.

The chain is built from TRBV7-2 and TRBJ1-5, with a tentative D call TRBD1 (6 bases). V shed 4 bases and J shed 5 bases, with 6 bases lying between them. The CDR3 is 12 residues long. From germline, CDR1 is SGHTA and CDR2 FQGNSA. CDR3: CASSYRDQPQHF. CDR3 coding DNA: TGTGCCAGCAGCTACAGGGATCAGCCCCAGCATTTT.

V gene TRBV7-8 combines with J gene TRBJ2-1, with D uncertain. The germline gives CDR1 SGHVS, CDR2 FQNEAQ. The V and J ends lost 2 bases and 4 bases respectively, with 12 bases between them. The CDR3 sequence is 15 residues long. CDR3 nucleotide sequence: TGTGCCAGCAGCTTACGCGGCCTTTCGTACAATGAGCAGTTCTTC. This codes for CASSLRGLSYNEQFF.